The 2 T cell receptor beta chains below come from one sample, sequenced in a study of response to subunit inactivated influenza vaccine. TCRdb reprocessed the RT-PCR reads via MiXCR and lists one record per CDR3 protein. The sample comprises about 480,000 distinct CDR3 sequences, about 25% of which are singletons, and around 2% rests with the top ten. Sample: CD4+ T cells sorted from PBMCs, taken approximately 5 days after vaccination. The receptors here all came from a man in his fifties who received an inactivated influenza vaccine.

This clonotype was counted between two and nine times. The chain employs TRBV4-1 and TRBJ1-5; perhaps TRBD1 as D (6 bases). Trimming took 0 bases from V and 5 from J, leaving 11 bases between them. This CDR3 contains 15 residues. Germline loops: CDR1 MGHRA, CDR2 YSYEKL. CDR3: CASSQEGGKYQPQHF. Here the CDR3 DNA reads TGCGCCAGCAGCCAAGAAGGGGGGAAGTATCAGCCCCAGCATTTT.

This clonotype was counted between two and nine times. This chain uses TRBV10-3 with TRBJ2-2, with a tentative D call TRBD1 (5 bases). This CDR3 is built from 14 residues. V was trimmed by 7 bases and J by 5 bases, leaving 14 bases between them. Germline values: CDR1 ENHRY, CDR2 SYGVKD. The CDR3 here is CAIIQGDETGELFF. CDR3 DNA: TGTGCCATCATTCAAGGGGATGAGACCGGGGAGCTGTTTTTT.